The 10 T cell receptor beta chains below were found in one sample sequenced in a study of blood T cell repertoires in COVID-19. The protocol was immunoSEQ multiplex PCR, while the TCRdb copy is restricted to in-frame clones and leaves out a portion. The profile shows roughly 300,000 clones, about 89% of them singletons. Sample: peripheral blood. These receptor sequences come from a man aged 18 to 35 who had recovered from COVID-19.

The J gene is TRBJ2-7, the V gene TRBV30; tentatively, D is TRBD1 (5 bases). The CDR3 is 12 amino acids. From germline, CDR1 is GTSNPN and CDR2 SVGIG (reference sequence). Trimming cost V 4 bases and J 5 bases, with 12 bases left between them. CDR3 nucleotides: TGTGCCTGGAAAGGGGAAATCCACGAGCAGTACTTC. Translation gives CAWKGEIHEQYF.

The rearrangement uses TRBV6-2 or TRBV6-3 and TRBJ2-3, with D unresolved. CDR3 length: 13 residues. Germline V lookup: CDR1 MNHEY, CDR2 SVGEGT. Trimming took off 10 bases at V and 5 bases at J, with 16 bases between the two ends. The CDR3 DNA is TGTGCCACCACCCCCCTCAACAGAGATACGCAGTATTTT. Encoded protein: CATTPLNRDTQYF.

CDR3 sequence: CAWGDNSYEQYF. In DNA form, the CDR3 reads TGTGCCTGGGGGGACAATTCCTACGAGCAGTACTTC. The V gene is TRBV30, the J gene TRBJ2-7, with D perhaps TRBD1 (6 bases). Trimming pared 5 bases from V and 1 base from J, leaving 9 bases between. In germline, CDR1 is GTSNPN, CDR2 SVGIG (reference sequence). The CDR3 extends over 12 amino acids.

The chain couples TRBV2 to TRBJ1-2, with 7 bases aligning to TRBD1. The CDR3 loop spans 13 amino acids. The junction had 2 bases not matched to a gene; V was cut back by 2 bases and J by 5 bases. Looked up from germline, CDR1 is SNHLY and CDR2 is FYNNEI. The CDR3 DNA is TGTGCCAGCAGTGAAAGGGGGCCTTATGGCTACACCTTC. Translation: CASSERGPYGYTF.

The chain joins TRBV6-5 to TRBJ1-5; 9 positions agree with TRBD1. Germline V gene data show CDR1 as MNHEY and CDR2 as SVGAGI. This CDR3 region has 14 residues. Trimming took 5 bases from V and 12 from J; bases not matched to a gene: 11. The CDR3 sequence: CASSPGTGFGGQHF. In DNA, the CDR3 is TGTGCCAGCAGTCCCGGGACAGGGTTCGGAGGCCAGCATTTT.

This rearrangement joins TRBV4-1 to TRBJ1-2; D uncertain. Germline CDR1 reads MGHRA; CDR2 reads YSYEKL. V gave up 1 base and J gave up 4 bases, with 7 bases separating them. The CDR3 has 13 residues. The CDR3 DNA is TGCGCCAGCAGCCAAGGTCGCAGCTATGGCTACACCTTC. The encoded protein is CASSQGRSYGYTF.

V gene TRBV19 combines with J gene TRBJ1-5; TRBD1 agrees at 8 bases. Germline CDR1 and CDR2: LNHDA and SQIVND (reference sequence). Trimming took 11 bases from V and 5 from J; bases not matched to a gene: 20. This CDR3 has 17 residues. CDR3 DNA sequence: TGTGCCTCAGTAAAGGGGGTAGATACAGGGGGTGATCAGCCCCAGCATTTT. This translates into CASVKGVDTGGDQPQHF.

This rearrangement joins TRBV6-4 to TRBJ2-3; TRBD1 matches 10 bases. Germline trimming cut 9 bases from V and 5 bases from J; bases unmatched to any gene: 5. Germline V gives CDR1 MRHNA, CDR2 SNTAGT. There are 13 residues in the CDR3. The CDR3 sequence is CARTGTGEDTQYF. In DNA, the CDR3 is TGTGCCAGGACCGGGACAGGGGAAGATACGCAGTATTTT.

In this sample, this clone turned up a few times. The chain uses TRBV7-2 and TRBJ1-2, with D possibly matching TRBD1 (5 bases). This CDR3 spans 15 amino acids. The V and J ends lost 6 bases and 3 bases respectively, with 17 bases between them. CDR1 and CDR2 from the germline V gene are SGHTA and FQGNSA. The CDR3 DNA reads TGTGCCAGCAGTTCCTTGTTCGGGGGTCACTATGGCTACACCTTC. Translated: CASSSLFGGHYGYTF. The full variable domain, its missing parts supplied by reference TRBV7-2 and TRBJ1-2, is GAGVSQSPSNKVTEKGKDVELRCDPISGHTALYWYRQSLGQGLEFLIYFQGNSAPDKSGLPSDRFSAERTGGSVSTLTIQRTQQEDSAVYLCASSSLFGGHYGYTFGSGTRLTVV.

The gene calls are TRBV7-3 and TRBJ2-7; D gene uncertain. This CDR3 region has 13 residues. Looked up from germline, CDR1 is SGHTA and CDR2 is FQGTGA. V dropped 2 bases and J dropped 3 bases, with 8 bases sitting between them. The CDR3 here is CASSLGYSYEQYF. The CDR3 DNA follows: TGTGCCAGCAGCTTAGGTTACAGCTACGAGCAGTACTTC.